This T cell receptor (beta chain) was documented in a study of blood T cell repertoires in COVID-19. CDR1 and CDR2 (germline): LNHDA, SQIVND (reference sequence). V dropped 7 bases and J dropped 7 bases, with 19 bases sitting between them. The CDR3 consists of 14 residues. Generated by immunoSEQ multiplex PCR, the TCRdb table keeps only in-frame clones and is missing some. Altogether 90,000 or so clones are present, approximately 88% being singletons, with the ten largest covering 8.5% to 14%. This receptor was taken from a man older than 75 with acute or convalescent COVID-19. The rearrangement uses TRBV19 and TRBJ1-1; no clear D gene. Sequencing was carried out using peripheral blood. CDR3 sequence (DNA): TGTGCCAGTAAACCACGGCACTTTGAGCGTGAAGCTTTCTTT. Translated, it gives CASKPRHFEREAFF.